Described below is a single T cell receptor (beta chain) sequence and its context. The data derive from a study of patients and donors after allogeneic stem cell transplantation. Germline loops: CDR1 MNHEY, CDR2 SMNVEV (reference sequence). V lost 6 bases, J lost 4 bases, and 12 bases lay in between. This CDR3 spans 13 amino acids. Via MiXCR, TCRdb re-called the RT-PCR reads, giving one row per CDR3 protein. The repertoire holds around 150,000 distinct CDR3 sequences, with approximately 40% as singletons. The sequenced sample consisted of blood, either unsorted or a sorted T cell fraction (not recorded which). This clonotype was sampled from a human donor who was either an allogeneic HSCT recipient or a stem cell or donor lymphocyte infusion donor (not recorded which). It is not recorded whose cells these are; they may come from a transplant donor. This chain links TRBV27 with TRBJ1-1; unclear D gene. In nucleotides, the CDR3 is TGTGCCAGCAGACTTACCTCAGTCACTGAAGCTTTCTTT. Its translation: CASRLTSVTEAFF.